These 6 T cell receptor beta chains were sequenced from one sample in a study of blood T cell repertoires in COVID-19. Sequenced by immunoSEQ multiplex PCR; TCRdb stores in-frame clones only, minus some. The table includes about 330,000 clones, 80% to 95% detected once. The material sequenced was PBMCs or T cells enriched from blood (not recorded which). The source of these receptors is a woman aged 30 to 39 who had recovered from COVID-19.

On this clone itself: Other nucleotide sequences in the sample specify the same CDR3. V gene TRBV5-8 combines with J gene TRBJ2-3, with D unresolved. Germline CDR1 SGHTS, CDR2 YDEGEE. V gave up 1 base and J gave up 4 bases, with 4 bases separating them. CDR3 size: 12 residues. The CDR3 reads CASSLLADTQYF. As DNA, the CDR3 is TGTGCCAGCAGCTTGCTAGCAGATACGCAGTATTTT.

The chain joins TRBV7-2 to TRBJ2-7; 7 nucleotides agree with TRBD2. The trim removed 5 bases at V and 6 bases at J, leaving 10 bases unmatched. Per germline, CDR1 SGHTA and CDR2 FQGNSA. The CDR3 covers 14 residues. This chain's CDR3 is CASSREGLSPEQYF. CDR3 nucleotide sequence: TGTGCCAGCAGCAGGGAGGGCCTTTCGCCCGAGCAGTACTTC.

The genes are TRBV28 and TRBJ2-1; tentatively, D is TRBD2 (6 bases). This CDR3 region has 11 residues. The germline V and J ends were trimmed by 6 bases and 12 bases, with 12 bases remaining between them. From germline, CDR1 is MDHEN and CDR2 SYDVKM. The CDR3 nucleotides are TGTGCCAGCAGCGGGAGTTTTGGGCAGTTCTTC. It yields the protein CASSGSFGQFF.

The chain combines TRBV30 with TRBJ1-1, with D tentatively TRBD1 (5 bases). This CDR3 is 12 amino acids long. The V and J ends lost 3 bases and 4 bases respectively, with 9 bases between them. Germline assignment: CDR1 GTSNPN and CDR2 SVGIG (reference sequence). The CDR3 reads CAWRGPGTEAFF. For the CDR3, the DNA is TGTGCCTGGAGGGGGCCGGGCACTGAAGCTTTCTTT.

The rearrangement links TRBV19 to TRBJ2-2; 10 bases map to TRBD2. Germline trimming cut 7 bases from V and 6 bases from J; bases unmatched to any gene: 14. The CDR3 totals 17 residues. The germline V gene encodes CDR1 LNHDA and CDR2 SQIVND (reference sequence). The CDR3, as DNA: TGTGCCAGTATGCCCATCGGCGGGACTAGCGTTTCCGGGGAGCTGTTTTTT. This encodes CASMPIGGTSVSGELFF.

V is TRBV12-3 or TRBV12-4 and J is TRBJ1-5; D is ambiguous. V lost 2 bases and J lost 12, with 11 bases in between. The CDR3 is 12 residues long. CDR3 loop: CASSLPAGLQHF. The DNA for the CDR3 is TGTGCCAGCAGTTTACCTGCAGGCCTCCAGCATTTT.